This TCR beta chain was sequenced in a study of cytomegalovirus exposure and HLA in healthy donors. Assay used: immunoSEQ multiplex PCR; TCRdb lists only in-frame clones, some missing. The table records some 140,000 clones, roughly nine tenths of them present only once. J lost 3 bases, V lost 8 bases, and 10 bases had no gene match. The CDR3 sequence is 15 residues long. CDR1 is MNHNY and CDR2 is SVGAGI in the germline V gene (reference sequence). The origin of this receptor is a man younger than 35 in good health and CMV-seronegative. The chain employs TRBV6-6 and TRBJ1-5; TRBD1 aligns across 7 bases. Input material: PBMCs. CDR3 sequence: CASRKFGTDNQPQHF. The CDR3 nucleotides are TGTGCCAGCCGAAAATTCGGGACAGACAATCAGCCCCAGCATTTT.